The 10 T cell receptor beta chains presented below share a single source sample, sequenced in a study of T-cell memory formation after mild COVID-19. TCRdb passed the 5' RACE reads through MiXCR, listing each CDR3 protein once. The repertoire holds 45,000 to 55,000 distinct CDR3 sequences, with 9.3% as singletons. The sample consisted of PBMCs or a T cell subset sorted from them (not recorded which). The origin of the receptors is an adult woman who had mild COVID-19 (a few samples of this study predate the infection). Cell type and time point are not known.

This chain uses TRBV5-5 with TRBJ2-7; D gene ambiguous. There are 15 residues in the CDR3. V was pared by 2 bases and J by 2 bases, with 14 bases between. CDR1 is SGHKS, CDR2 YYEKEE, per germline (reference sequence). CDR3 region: CASSFGLLKTYEQYF. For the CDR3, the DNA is TGTGCCAGCAGCTTTGGGCTCCTTAAGACCTACGAGCAGTACTTC.

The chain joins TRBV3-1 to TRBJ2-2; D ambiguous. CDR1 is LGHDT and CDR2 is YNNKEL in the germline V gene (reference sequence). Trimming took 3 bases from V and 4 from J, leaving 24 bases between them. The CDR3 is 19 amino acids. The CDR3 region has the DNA TGTGCCAGCAGCCAGAACCCCCGATCAGGTGTGGGTCGCACCGGGGAGCTGTTTTTT. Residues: CASSQNPRSGVGRTGELFF.

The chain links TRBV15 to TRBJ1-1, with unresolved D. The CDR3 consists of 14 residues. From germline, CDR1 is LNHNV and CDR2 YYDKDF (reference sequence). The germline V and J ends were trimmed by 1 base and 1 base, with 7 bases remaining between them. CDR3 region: CATSRGRSNTEAFF. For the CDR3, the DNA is TGTGCCACCAGCAGAGGCAGATCGAACACTGAAGCTTTCTTT.

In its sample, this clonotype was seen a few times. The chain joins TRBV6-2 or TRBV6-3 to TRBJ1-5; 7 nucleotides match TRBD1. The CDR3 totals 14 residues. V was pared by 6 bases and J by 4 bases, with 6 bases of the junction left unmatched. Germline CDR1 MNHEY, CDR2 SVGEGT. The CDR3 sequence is CASSKIQGNQPQHF. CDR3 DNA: TGTGCCAGCAGCAAAATACAGGGGAATCAGCCCCAGCATTTT.

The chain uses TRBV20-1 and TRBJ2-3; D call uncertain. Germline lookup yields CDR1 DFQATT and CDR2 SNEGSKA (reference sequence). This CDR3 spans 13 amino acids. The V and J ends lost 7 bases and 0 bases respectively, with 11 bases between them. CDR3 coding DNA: TGCAGTGTTAAAGGCGTTAGCACAGATACGCAGTATTTT. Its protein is CSVKGVSTDTQYF.

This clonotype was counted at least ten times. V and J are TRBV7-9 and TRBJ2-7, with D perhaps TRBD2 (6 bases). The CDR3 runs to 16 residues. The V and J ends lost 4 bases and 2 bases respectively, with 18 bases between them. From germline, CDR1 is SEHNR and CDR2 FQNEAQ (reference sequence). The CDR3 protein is CASSSRGAGGPYEQYF. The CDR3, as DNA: TGTGCCAGCAGCTCAAGAGGCGCCGGAGGGCCCTACGAGCAGTACTTC.

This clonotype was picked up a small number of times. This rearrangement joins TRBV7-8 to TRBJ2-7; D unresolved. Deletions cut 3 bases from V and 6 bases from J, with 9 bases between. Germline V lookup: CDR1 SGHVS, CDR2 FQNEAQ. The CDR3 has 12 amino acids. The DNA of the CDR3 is TGTGCCAGCAGCTTTAATACTGGCGAGCAGTACTTC. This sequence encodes CASSFNTGEQYF.

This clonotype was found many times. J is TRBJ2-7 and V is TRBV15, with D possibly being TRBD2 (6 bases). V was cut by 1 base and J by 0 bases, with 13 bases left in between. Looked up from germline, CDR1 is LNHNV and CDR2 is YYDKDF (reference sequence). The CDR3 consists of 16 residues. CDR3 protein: CATSRVRSGSSYEQYF. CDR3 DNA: TGTGCCACCAGCAGAGTACGTTCCGGGAGCTCCTACGAGCAGTACTTC.

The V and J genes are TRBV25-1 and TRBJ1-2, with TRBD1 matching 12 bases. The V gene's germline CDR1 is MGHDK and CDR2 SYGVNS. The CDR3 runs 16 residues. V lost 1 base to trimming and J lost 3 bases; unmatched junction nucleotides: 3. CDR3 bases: TGTGCCAGCAGTGAATTGGGGACAGGGGGCCACTATGGCTACACCTTC. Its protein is CASSELGTGGHYGYTF.

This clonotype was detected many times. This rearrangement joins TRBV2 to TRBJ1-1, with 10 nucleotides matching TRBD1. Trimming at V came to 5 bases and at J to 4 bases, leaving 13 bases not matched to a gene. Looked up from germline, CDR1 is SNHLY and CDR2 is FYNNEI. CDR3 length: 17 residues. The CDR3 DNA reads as TGTGCCAGCAGTAGCGCCGGGACAGGGGAGAGGGGCACTGAAGCTTTCTTT. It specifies CASSSAGTGERGTEAFF.